This is a list of T cell receptor beta chains from one sample in a study of lymphopenia after photon versus proton radiotherapy. Libraries were prepared by immunoSEQ multiplex PCR; TCRdb keeps only in-frame clonotypes and omits some of them. The sample consists of some 20,000 clones, about 93% of them appearing once. Here the sequenced sample was peripheral blood, taken from a patient treated with photon-based radiotherapy. The receptors derive from a man aged 60-69 years with pancreatic cancer. The CDR3 runs from the conserved cysteine through the conserved F or W. D genes are given only for firm matches. Clone size is stated in some rows and not others, as once, few, many or a class when expanded.

cdr3_nt cdr3_aa j_call clone_size d_call v_call
TGTGCCAGCAGCTACAGGAGTTGCAATGGCAATCAGCCCCAGCATTTT CASSYRSCNGNQPQHF TRBJ1-5 medium-sized . TRBV11-3
TGTGCCAGTAGGAAAACAGGGGTTTTCAATCAGCCCCAGCATTTT CASRKTGVFNQPQHF TRBJ1-5 once TRBD1 TRBV19
TGCAGCGTTGAAATTTATACGGTTCTCACCTTC CSVEIYTVLTF TRBJ1-2 . . TRBV29-1
TGTGCCAGCAGCTTCCCGGTGGGAGGGGGCTACACCTTC CASSFPVGGGYTF TRBJ1-2 . . TRBV5-6
TGTGCCAGCTCACCAAAAGGGACGGGGAGGAGCTACAATGAGCAGTTCTTC CASSPKGTGRSYNEQFF TRBJ2-1 . . TRBV18
TGTGCCAGCAGCCGCCTGAGGCAGGAACTATCTGGGGCCAACGTCCTGACTTTC CASSRLRQELSGANVLTF TRBJ2-6 . . TRBV4-2
TGTGCCAGCAGCTCGGAGGGGGTCGGCACTGAAGCTTTCTTT CASSSEGVGTEAFF TRBJ1-1 few . TRBV7-9
TGTGCCAGCAGCTTGAGGAACCCCGCACAGGTTGAAAAACTGTTTTTT CASSLRNPAQVEKLFF TRBJ1-4 . . TRBV7-9
TGTGCCAGCAGCTTGGGGTACTCTAACTATGGCTACACCTTC CASSLGYSNYGYTF TRBJ1-2 few . TRBV5-6
TGCAGCGTTGAGGGCGGGGGCGACGAGCAGTACTTC CSVEGGGDEQYF TRBJ2-7 . . TRBV29-1
TGCGCCAGCAGCTTGGACTCAGTGGGCAATCCTCATTCACCCCTCCACTTT CASSLDSVGNPHSPLHF TRBJ1-6 . . TRBV5-1
TGTGCCAGCAGCCCACAGGGAATAGGAACTAATGAAAAACTGTTTTTT CASSPQGIGTNEKLFF TRBJ1-4 . . TRBV9
TGTGCCAGCGGAGAGCGGGGGGGCAGAGATACGCAGTATTTT CASGERGGRDTQYF TRBJ2-3 . TRBD2 TRBV27
TGTGCCAGCAGCCCGGACGTCCAGGCGTACGAGCAGTACTTC CASSPDVQAYEQYF TRBJ2-7 . . TRBV4-2
TGCGCCAGCAGCTTGACTGGACCGGATACGCAGTATTTT CASSLTGPDTQYF TRBJ2-3 . . TRBV5-1
TGTGCCAGCAGTTACTCAAAGGGGCCAGGAAACACCATATATTTT CASSYSKGPGNTIYF TRBJ1-3 . . TRBV6-5
TGTGCCAGCACCCAAGGAGCAACCTACAATGAGCAGTTCTTC CASTQGATYNEQFF TRBJ2-1 . . TRBV7-9
TGTGCCATCAGTGAGACTATAGCGGGGGGGCCTAAAGAGACCCAGTACTTC CAISETIAGGPKETQYF TRBJ2-5 . TRBD2 TRBV10-3
TGTGCCAGCAGCTTAGGGGGGAGCGCCTACGAGCAGTACTTC CASSLGGSAYEQYF TRBJ2-7 . . TRBV11-3
TGTGCCAGCAGTTTACAGGGGGCAAAGATCAACTATGGCTACACCTTC CASSLQGAKINYGYTF TRBJ1-2 few TRBD1 TRBV6-5
TGTGCCAGTAGATACGGGGGTCTCGATCAGCCCCAGCATTTT CASRYGGLDQPQHF TRBJ1-5 . . TRBV19
TGTGCCACCAGCAGAGAGGGTTTAAATAAGCAGTACTTC CATSREGLNKQYF TRBJ2-7 . . TRBV15
TGTGCCAGCACTAAGGCGCGGACAGGGCAGCAGTTCTTC CASTKARTGQQFF TRBJ2-1 . TRBD1 TRBV14
TGTGCCTGGAGTGTCGCGTACGAGCAGTACTTC CAWSVAYEQYF TRBJ2-7 . . TRBV30
TGTGCCAGCAGCGGTAGCGGGGGGTTATATAGCACAGATACGCAGTATTTT CASSGSGGLYSTDTQYF TRBJ2-3 . TRBD2 TRBV9
TGCGCCAGCAGCTCGGCGACTAGCGGGGGAACCACAGATACGCAGTATTTT CASSSATSGGTTDTQYF TRBJ2-3 . TRBD2 TRBV5-1
TGCAGCGTTAGGAGACAGGGGTTCGTGGAGCTGTTTTTT CSVRRQGFVELFF TRBJ2-2 . TRBD1 TRBV29-1
TGTGCCAGCAGTTTGGCGGTGACGGGAGAGACCCAGTACTTC CASSLAVTGETQYF TRBJ2-5 few . TRBV27
TGCGCCAGCGTATACAGGGGGGATATGAACACTGAAGCTTTCTTT CASVYRGDMNTEAFF TRBJ1-1 . TRBD1 TRBV23-1
TGTGCCAGCAGCTCGAGAGAGGCCCTACAGTGGACCTATGGCTACACCTTC CASSSREALQWTYGYTF TRBJ1-2 . . TRBV7-9
TGTGCCAGCAGCTTGCGGCAGCCCACCCAAGAGACCCAGTACTTC CASSLRQPTQETQYF TRBJ2-5 . . TRBV5-4
TGTGCCAGTAGGAATCCCGGGGGACAGGCAGATACGCAGTATTTT CASRNPGGQADTQYF TRBJ2-3 . TRBD1 TRBV19
TGTGCCAGCAGCGCCCGGGCCTCCGGCCGTCCGGCTAATGAAAAACTGTTTTTT CASSARASGRPANEKLFF TRBJ1-4 . . TRBV5-5
TGTGCCAGCAGCTTCGACAGCTACAATGAGCAGTTCTTC CASSFDSYNEQFF TRBJ2-1 . . TRBV5-5
TGTGCCAGCAGCTTCCGCGCGGGGGGCGATACGCAGTATTTT CASSFRAGGDTQYF TRBJ2-3 . TRBD2 TRBV7-8
TGTGCCAGCAGCCGACAGACTAGGATCGGGGAGCTGTTTTTT CASSRQTRIGELFF TRBJ2-2 . . TRBV7-9
TGTGCCAGCAGTGAATTCGAGGGCTACACCTTC CASSEFEGYTF TRBJ1-2 . . TRBV25-1
TGTGCCAGCAGCTTGACCGACTTGAACACTGAAGCTTTCTTT CASSLTDLNTEAFF TRBJ1-1 . . TRBV5-6
TGTGCCAGCAGCTTGATAGCGCTCAATGAGCAGTTCTTC CASSLIALNEQFF TRBJ2-1 once . TRBV7-2
TGTGCCAGCAGTCCCCGACAGGCAGAAGTCTATGGCTACACCTTC CASSPRQAEVYGYTF TRBJ1-2 once . TRBV27
TGTGCCAGCAGCTTAGCGATCCAAAACATTCAGTACTTC CASSLAIQNIQYF TRBJ2-4 . . TRBV7-9
TGTGCCAGCAGCGGGGGAGCAGGGGACAATGAGCAGTTCTTC CASSGGAGDNEQFF TRBJ2-1 . . TRBV5-6
TGTGCCAGCAGCTTAGAGGGGTACAATGAGCAGTTCTTC CASSLEGYNEQFF TRBJ2-1 . . TRBV11-3
TGTGCCAGCAGCTTTCGGACAGGTGGCCTTCTTCAAGAGACCCAGTACTTC CASSFRTGGLLQETQYF TRBJ2-5 . TRBD1 TRBV5-6
TGTGCCAGCAGTTTTGGCGATGCCTACGAGCAGTACTTC CASSFGDAYEQYF TRBJ2-7 . . TRBV5-4
TGTGCCAGCAGTACCCGACAGGGACGGTACGAGCAGTACTTC CASSTRQGRYEQYF TRBJ2-7 . TRBD1 TRBV27
TGTGCCAGCTCACCACAATTTCGGCCCGCCGGCAATGAGCAGTTCTTC CASSPQFRPAGNEQFF TRBJ2-1 . . TRBV18
TGTGCCAGCAGCCACTCCGACACAATGTACGACGAAAATGAAAAACTGTTTTTT CASSHSDTMYDENEKLFF TRBJ1-4 . . TRBV4-2
TGTGCCAGCAGCTTAGACCCGGGACAGGGGGTCAATGAGCAGTTCTTC CASSLDPGQGVNEQFF TRBJ2-1 . TRBD1 TRBV5-4
TGTGCCAGCAGCTCCCTGGAGGTAGGGGCCGGGGAGCTGTTTTTT CASSSLEVGAGELFF TRBJ2-2 . . TRBV7-3
TGTGCCAGCAGTTTAGGACAGGCTTCCCACTTTACCTTC CASSLGQASHFTF TRBJ1-2 . TRBD1 TRBV2
TGCGCCAGCAGCTTGAACGGTCAGAACACTGAAGCTTTCTTT CASSLNGQNTEAFF TRBJ1-1 . . TRBV5-1
TGTGCCAGCAGCCCCAGGGTAGACAGTGGCTACACCTTC CASSPRVDSGYTF TRBJ1-2 . . TRBV5-5
TGTGCCAGCAGCTCCTCGAGGGGCTCCTACAATGAGCAGTTCTTC CASSSSRGSYNEQFF TRBJ2-1 . . TRBV7-9
TGTGCCAGCAGCGTCGATCCGGGGACAGTGTCCAATGAGCAGTTCTTC CASSVDPGTVSNEQFF TRBJ2-1 . TRBD1 TRBV9